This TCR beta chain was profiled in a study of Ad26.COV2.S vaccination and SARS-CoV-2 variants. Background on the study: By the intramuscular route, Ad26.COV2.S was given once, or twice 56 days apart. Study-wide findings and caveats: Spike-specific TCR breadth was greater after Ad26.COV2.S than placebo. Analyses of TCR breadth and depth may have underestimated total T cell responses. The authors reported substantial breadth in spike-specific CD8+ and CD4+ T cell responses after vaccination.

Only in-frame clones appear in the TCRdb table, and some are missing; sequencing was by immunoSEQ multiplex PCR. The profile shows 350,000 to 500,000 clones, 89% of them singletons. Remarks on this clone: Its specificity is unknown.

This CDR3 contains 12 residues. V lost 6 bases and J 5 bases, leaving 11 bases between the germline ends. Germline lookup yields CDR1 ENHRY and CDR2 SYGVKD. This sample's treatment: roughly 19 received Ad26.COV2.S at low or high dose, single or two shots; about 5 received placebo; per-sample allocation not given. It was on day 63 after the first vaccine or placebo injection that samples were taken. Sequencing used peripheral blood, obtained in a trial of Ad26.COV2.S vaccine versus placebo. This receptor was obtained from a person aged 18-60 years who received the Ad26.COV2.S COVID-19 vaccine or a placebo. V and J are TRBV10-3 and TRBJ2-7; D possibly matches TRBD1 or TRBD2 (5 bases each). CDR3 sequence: CAIRSQGDEQYF. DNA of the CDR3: TGTGCCATCAGATCCCAGGGAGACGAGCAGTACTTC.